These T cell receptor beta chains were read from a single sample in a study of long-term antiretroviral therapy in people with HIV. Profiled with immunoSEQ multiplex PCR; TCRdb holds only in-frame clones, not every one. The profile covers about 21,000 clones, with roughly 76% appearing a single time and over 9% taken by the ten largest. Sequenced material: unsorted PBMCs, taken around 1.7 years before starting antiretroviral therapy. Source of these receptors: a woman aged 40 to 50 with HIV. Both conserved end residues are part of each CDR3. A D gene is named only where the DNA matches it firmly. The size field is filled for only some rows; it gives once, few, many or a size class.

>NA|TRBJ2-7|TRBV29-1|NA
TGCAGCGTTGGAACAGGGAGCTACGAGCAGTACTTC
CSVGTGSYEQYF
>NA|TRBJ1-1|TRBV6-6|NA
TGTGCCAGCACCACTGGCCTGCCCCCTGAAGCTTTCTTT
CASTTGLPPEAFF
>few|TRBJ2-5|TRBV7-9|TRBD2
TGTGCCAGCAGCTTAGCTAGCGGGAGTGGTGGCTTTGTGGAGACCCAGTACTTC
CASSLASGSGGFVETQYF
>NA|TRBJ1-2|TRBV5-4|TRBD1
TGTGCCAGCAGCTCCCCCGGGACAGTTGGCTACACCTTC
CASSSPGTVGYTF
>NA|TRBJ1-4|TRBV7-9|NA
TGTGCCAGCAGCTCGCCGAAGGATACGAGCGAAAAACTGTTTTTT
CASSSPKDTSEKLFF
>NA|TRBJ2-6|TRBV16|NA
TGTGCCAGCAGCCAATTAGGGATCTCTGGGGCCAACGTCCTGACTTTC
CASSQLGISGANVLTF
>NA|TRBJ1-1|TRBV2|NA
TGTGCCAGCAGTTCTACATGGGGACGGGAAGCTTTCTTT
CASSSTWGREAFF
>NA|TRBJ2-3|TRBV19|TRBD1
TGTGCCAGTAGGATGACAGGGGGCACGACAGATACGCAGTATTTT
CASRMTGGTTDTQYF
>NA|TRBJ2-3|TRBV7-8|NA
TGTGCCAGCAAACAAAGCACAGATACGCAGTATTTT
CASKQSTDTQYF
>NA|TRBJ1-2|TRBV14|TRBD1
TGTGCCAGCAGCCAACGACAGGGAATTCAAATTAACTATGGCTACACCTTC
CASSQRQGIQINYGYTF
>NA|TRBJ2-3|TRBV27|TRBD1
TGTGCCAGCAGAGGCCGGGACAGGGGATGGGCAGATACGCAGTATTTT
CASRGRDRGWADTQYF
>once|TRBJ2-5|TRBV30|NA
TGTGCCTGGAGTGAAGGGCGTGAGGCCCAGTACTTC
CAWSEGREAQYF
>once|TRBJ1-1|TRBV18|TRBD1
TGTGCCAGCTCAGCAGCGACAGGGTACACTGAAGCTTTCTTT
CASSAATGYTEAFF
>few|TRBJ1-2|TRBV15|NA
TGTGCCACCAGCAGAGCTGACAACTATGGCTACACCTTC
CATSRADNYGYTF
>NA|TRBJ2-2|TRBV10-3|TRBD2
TGTGCCATCAGCGATAGCGGGAGCCCGGGTACCGGGGAGCTGTTTTTT
CAISDSGSPGTGELFF
>NA|TRBJ1-1|TRBV6-5|NA
TGTGCCAGCAGTCAGGCGGGTGGGGGTGAAGCTTTCTTT
CASSQAGGGEAFF
>NA|TRBJ2-7|TRBV6-1|TRBD1
TGTGCCAGCAGTGGAAGGACAGGGGCGTCCGCACCGCACTTC
CASSGRTGASAPHF
>NA|TRBJ2-1|TRBV7-9|TRBD2
TGTGCCAGCAGCTTCTCGGGGAGGGCCTACAATGAGCAGTTCTTC
CASSFSGRAYNEQFF
>few|TRBJ2-7|TRBV7-9|NA
TGTGCCAGCAGCCCGGAGGGAGCCTACGAGCAGTACTTC
CASSPEGAYEQYF
>NA|TRBJ2-7|TRBV7-9|NA
TGTGCCAGCAGCTTAGTAGGGCCCGAGCAGTACTTC
CASSLVGPEQYF
>NA|TRBJ2-1|TRBV18|TRBD1
TGTGCCAGCTCACCATTAGGTTACGGACAGGGGACCTACAATGAGCAGTTCTTC
CASSPLGYGQGTYNEQFF
>NA|TRBJ1-2|TRBV7-2|TRBD1
TGTGCCAGCAGCCCTCACGGGACAGGGGGCCTAAACTATGGCTACACCTTC
CASSPHGTGGLNYGYTF
>NA|TRBJ1-1|TRBV30|TRBD1
TGTGCCTGGAGTCCAGGGGGTATGAACACTGAAGCTTTCTTT
CAWSPGGMNTEAFF
>few|TRBJ1-1|TRBV27|NA
TGTGCCAGCAGCGTCATGGGGGGCACTGAAGCTTTCTTT
CASSVMGGTEAFF
>few|TRBJ1-5|TRBV19|NA
TGTGCCAGTAGTACCCGTCAGAGCAATCAGCCCCAGCATTTT
CASSTRQSNQPQHF
>NA|TRBJ2-1|TRBV5-6|NA
TGTGCCAGCAGCCCGTACAAGAGCTCCTACAATGAGCAGTTCTTC
CASSPYKSSYNEQFF
>NA|TRBJ1-5|TRBV4-1|NA
TGCGCCAGCAGCCTGTCAGGGTATTTCGATCAGCCCCAGCATTTT
CASSLSGYFDQPQHF
>NA|TRBJ1-2|TRBV27|TRBD1
TGTGCCAGCAGTTTAAACCCGACAGGGTCCTATGGCTACACCTTC
CASSLNPTGSYGYTF
>NA|TRBJ1-1|TRBV7-9|TRBD1
TGTGCCAGCAGTCGGGGAGGCAGGGGGGGTACTCGTGGCACTGAAGCTTTCTTT
CASSRGGRGGTRGTEAFF
>NA|TRBJ2-1|TRBV9|TRBD2
TGTGCCAGCAGCGCCCTACTAGCGGGTTTCGGCAATGAGCAGTTCTTC
CASSALLAGFGNEQFF
>NA|TRBJ2-3|TRBV30|NA
TGTGCCTGGAGTGTATATGCAGATACGCAGTATTTT
CAWSVYADTQYF
>NA|TRBJ1-6|TRBV6-6|NA
TGTGCCAGCATCATTCCTGGCTCACCCCTCCACTTT
CASIIPGSPLHF
>NA|TRBJ1-2|TRBV6-5|TRBD1
TGTGCCAGCAGGAAGGGGGCCGGGGGCTACACCTTC
CASRKGAGGYTF
>NA|TRBJ2-2|TRBV4-1|NA
TGCGCCAGCAGCGGCAGCTGGGTGAGGCCCGGGGAGCTGTTTTTT
CASSGSWVRPGELFF
>NA|TRBJ1-6|TRBV6-5|NA
TGTGCCAGCAGTTACTCGTTAGGGGCTAATTCACCCCTCCACTTT
CASSYSLGANSPLHF
>NA|TRBJ2-1|TRBV6-5|NA
TGTGCCAGCACCAGGGGGGGCCCCCTTTACAATGAGCAGTTCTTC
CASTRGGPLYNEQFF
>NA|TRBJ2-1|TRBV14|TRBD2
TGTGCCAGCAGCTACCCTAGCGGGAGCTACAATGAGCAGTTCTTC
CASSYPSGSYNEQFF
>few|TRBJ1-1|TRBV5-1|NA
TGCGCCAGCAGCTTCAGCGGGAACACTGAAGCTTTCTTT
CASSFSGNTEAFF
>NA|TRBJ1-1|TRBV5-4|NA
TGTGCCAGCAGCTTACGGGCCGGGACTGAAGCTTTCTTT
CASSLRAGTEAFF
>NA|TRBJ1-2|TRBV5-4|NA
TGTGCCAGCAGCTTGGCCATGGACAGCTTCTATGGCTACACCTTC
CASSLAMDSFYGYTF
>NA|TRBJ2-3|TRBV11-2|NA
TGTGCCAGCAGCTCATTTAGTGGGAGCACAGATACGCAGTATTTT
CASSSFSGSTDTQYF
>NA|TRBJ1-1|TRBV6-1|TRBD1
TGTGCCAGCGGGGGGACAGGGGGAGACACTGAAGCTTTCTTT
CASGGTGGDTEAFF
>NA|TRBJ2-1|TRBV7-2|NA
TGTGCCAGCAGCTTCCCAGGGGTCCACAATGAGCAGTTCTTC
CASSFPGVHNEQFF
>few|TRBJ2-3|TRBV5-4|TRBD2
TGTGCCAGCAGCTTGCCGGGCGGGAGGGCAGATACGCAGTATTTT
CASSLPGGRADTQYF
>once|TRBJ2-5|TRBV6-1|NA
TGTGCCAGCAGACCCTCCGGGCAAGAGACCCAGTACTTC
CASRPSGQETQYF
>NA|TRBJ2-2|TRBV11-3|NA
TGTGCCAGCAGTCCACGGGACAACTCGAACACCGGGGAGCTGTTTTTT
CASSPRDNSNTGELFF
>NA|TRBJ1-5|TRBV29-1|TRBD1
TGCAGCGCTAAACAGGGGTCGGGCAATCAGCCCCAGCATTTT
CSAKQGSGNQPQHF
>once|TRBJ2-2|TRBV7-2|TRBD1
TGTGCCAGCAGCTTGGGACAGATGGGAACCGGGGAGCTGTTTTTT
CASSLGQMGTGELFF
>once|TRBJ2-3|TRBV7-9|TRBD2
TGTGCCAGCAGCTTAGACACTAGCGCGTACACAGATACGCAGTATTTT
CASSLDTSAYTDTQYF
>few|TRBJ1-2|TRBV5-4|NA
TGTGCCAGCAGCCTGACCGAGTACCTTGGTGGCTACACCTTC
CASSLTEYLGGYTF
>NA|TRBJ2-2|TRBV27|NA
TGTGCCAGCAGCCCCCTCGGGGCCAGTAGCGGGGAGCTGTTTTTT
CASSPLGASSGELFF